The clone carrying this T cell receptor (beta chain) has more than one count but fewer than ten. Measured with immunoSEQ multiplex PCR; TCRdb has only the in-frame clones, and not every one. The data hold about 150,000 clones, with around 81% observed a single time. This entry comes from a study of blood T cell repertoires in COVID-19. Germline lookup yields CDR1 MNHEY and CDR2 SMNVEV (reference sequence). The CDR3 extends over 15 amino acids. The ends lost 5 bases at V and 6 bases at J; junction bases unmatched: 6. V and J are TRBV27 and TRBJ2-7, with 14 bases aligning to TRBD2. This clonotype originated in a man between 65 and 79 years old with active or convalescent COVID-19. Material: peripheral blood. Here the CDR3 DNA reads TGTGCCAGCAGTCTGCCGGGACTAGCGGGAGTCGAGCAGTACTTC. As protein: CASSLPGLAGVEQYF.